This record concerns one T cell receptor (beta chain) sequence. Its antigen is unidentified. The sample comes from a study of T cell responses to AZD1222 COVID-19 vaccine. Whole-study context: Combined were second doses at about 4 or about 12 weeks. Study-wide findings and caveats: Seropositive AZD1222 recipients at baseline numbered only five or six. Clonal diversity may have been underestimated, and the donors were mostly white British, with more females than males. Of spike-specific TCRs, nearly half reportedly target regions left unmutated in variants.

Profiled with immunoSEQ multiplex PCR; TCRdb holds only in-frame clones, not every one. The data show more than 150,000 clones, approximately 90% seen once. The CDR3 has 17 amino acids. Germline V gene sequence: CDR1 LNHDA, CDR2 SQIVND (reference sequence). V lost 2 bases and J 2 bases, leaving 18 bases between the germline ends. Sample: peripheral blood, taken on day 0 of AZD1222 vaccination. The TCR comes from an adult in good health. The chain joins TRBV19 to TRBJ1-1; D perhaps matches TRBD1 (5 bases). DNA for the CDR3: TGTGCCAGTAGTATACTCGACACCGGGGGGGGTAACACTGAAGCTTTCTTT. Translated: CASSILDTGGGNTEAFF.